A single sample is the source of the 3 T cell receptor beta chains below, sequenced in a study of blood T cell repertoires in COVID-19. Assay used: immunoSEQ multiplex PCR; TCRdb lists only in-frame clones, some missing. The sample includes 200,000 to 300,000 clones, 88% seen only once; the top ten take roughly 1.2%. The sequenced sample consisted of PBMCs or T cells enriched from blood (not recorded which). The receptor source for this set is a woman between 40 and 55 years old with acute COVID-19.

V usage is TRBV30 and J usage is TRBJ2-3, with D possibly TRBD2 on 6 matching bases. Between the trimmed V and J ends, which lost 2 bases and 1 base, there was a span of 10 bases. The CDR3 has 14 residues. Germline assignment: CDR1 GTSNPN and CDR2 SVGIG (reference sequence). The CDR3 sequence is CAWSLGEGTDTQYF. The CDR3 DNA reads TGTGCCTGGAGTTTGGGGGAGGGCACAGATACGCAGTATTTT.

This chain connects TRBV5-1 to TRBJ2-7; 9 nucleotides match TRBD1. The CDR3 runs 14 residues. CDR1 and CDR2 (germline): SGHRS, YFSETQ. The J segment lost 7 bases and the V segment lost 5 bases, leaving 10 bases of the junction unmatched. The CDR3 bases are TGCGCCAGCAGTTTCGGGACAGGGTCTTTGGAGCAGTACTTC. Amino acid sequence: CASSFGTGSLEQYF.

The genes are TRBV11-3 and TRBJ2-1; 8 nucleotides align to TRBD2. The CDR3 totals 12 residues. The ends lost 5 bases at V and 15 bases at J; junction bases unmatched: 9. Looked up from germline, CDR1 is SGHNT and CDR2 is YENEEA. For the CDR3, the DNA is TGTGCCAGCAGCCTAAGCGGGAGAGACCCGTTCTTC. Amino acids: CASSLSGRDPFF. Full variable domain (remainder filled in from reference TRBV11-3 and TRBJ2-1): EAGVVQSPRYKIIEKKQPVAFWCNPISGHNTLYWYLQNLGQGPELLIRYENEEAVDDSQLPKDRFSAERLKGVDSTLKIQPAELGDSAVYLCASSLSGRDPFFGPGTRLTVL.